A single sample is the source of the 16 T cell receptor beta chains below, sequenced in a study of blood T cell repertoires in COVID-19. Generated by immunoSEQ multiplex PCR, the TCRdb table keeps only in-frame clones and is missing some. The table has 150,000 to 200,000 clones, 75% to 90% seen once. Sequencing used PBMCs or T cells enriched from blood (not recorded which). Receptors were obtained from a woman between 40 and 55 years old with acute COVID-19.

The rearrangement uses TRBV6-2 or TRBV6-3 and TRBJ2-3, with TRBD2 matching 12 bases. Trimming cost V 2 bases and J 4 bases; bases outside gene matches: 4. Per the germline V gene, CDR1 is MNHEY and CDR2 is SVGEGT. This CDR3 spans 16 amino acids. The CDR3, as DNA: TGTGCCAGCAGTTACGCTCTAGCGGGAGGGCCAGATACGCAGTATTTT. The encoded protein is CASSYALAGGPDTQYF.

This rearrangement joins TRBV5-1 to TRBJ1-2; TRBD1 agrees at 7 bases. Germline lookup yields CDR1 SGHRS and CDR2 YFSETQ. V lost 4 bases, J lost 5 bases, and 8 bases stayed unmatched. This CDR3 has 14 amino acids. DNA for the CDR3: TGCGCCAGCAGCACTGGACAGGACTTTTATGGCTACACCTTC. Translation: CASSTGQDFYGYTF.

The chain combines TRBV15 with TRBJ1-1; possibly TRBD1 for D (6 bases). The CDR3 covers 16 residues. V lost 0 bases and J 3 bases, leaving 14 bases between the germline ends. The germline V gene has CDR1 LNHNV and CDR2 YYDKDF (reference sequence). CDR3 nucleotides: TGTGCCACCAGCAGAGATCGTACGAAGGGGGACACTGAAGCTTTCTTT. This sequence encodes CATSRDRTKGDTEAFF.

The chain recombines TRBV5-1 with TRBJ1-5; 9 bases fit TRBD1. This CDR3 is built from 15 residues. CDR1 and CDR2 from the germline V gene are SGHRS and YFSETQ. The ends lost 4 bases at V and 4 bases at J; junction bases unmatched: 6. CDR3 nucleotide sequence: TGCGCCAGCAGCCCAACAGGGGGCTGGAATCAGCCCCAGCATTTT. As protein: CASSPTGGWNQPQHF.

The CDR3 sequence: CASGGLRQGLGYGYTF. CDR3 nucleotide sequence: TGTGCCAGCGGGGGCTTAAGACAGGGCCTGGGCTATGGCTACACCTTC. This sequence joins TRBV9 and TRBJ1-2; TRBD1 aligns across 7 bases. This CDR3 region has 16 residues. V lost 7 bases and J lost 4; bases outside the gene matches: 16. Germline V CDR1 and CDR2: SGDLS, YYNGEE.

This clone is a singleton in its sample. The rearrangement joins TRBV4-1 to TRBJ2-7, with a weak D call TRBD1 (6 bases). CDR3 length equals 16 residues. The germline V gene encodes CDR1 MGHRA and CDR2 YSYEKL. Trimming shortened V by 4 bases and J by 5 bases, and 21 bases separated the two germline ends. DNA of the CDR3: TGCGCCAGCAGCCCAGAGGGGCCCGGGACACTTGACGAGCAGTACTTC. Translating it yields CASSPEGPGTLDEQYF.

This clone was seen once. The chain is built from TRBV2 and TRBJ2-7; D is undetermined. Germline V lookup: CDR1 SNHLY, CDR2 FYNNEI. The CDR3 sequence is 13 residues long. V lost 7 bases and J 6 bases, leaving 16 bases between the germline ends. In nucleotides, the CDR3 is TGTGCCAGCACCGAGGCCTTCCCGGGCGAGCAGTACTTC. This gives the protein CASTEAFPGEQYF.

This clone was picked up one time. J is TRBJ2-1 and V is TRBV24-1; 9 bases agree with TRBD2. Germline assignment: CDR1 KGHDR and CDR2 SFDVKD. V shed 2 bases and J 3 bases; nucleotides not matched to a gene: 4. There are 16 residues in the CDR3. The CDR3 DNA sequence: TGTGCCACCAGTGATTCGACTAGCGGAAACTACAATGAGCAGTTCTTC. This sequence encodes CATSDSTSGNYNEQFF.

This sequence joins TRBV5-1 and TRBJ1-5; TRBD1 matches at 7 bases. This CDR3 region has 20 residues. CDR1 and CDR2 (germline): SGHRS, YFSETQ. The ends lost 1 base at V and 3 bases at J; junction bases unmatched: 19. The CDR3 loop is CASSLKILHWDSGFNQPQHF. The CDR3 region has the DNA TGCGCCAGCAGCTTGAAGATATTACACTGGGACAGCGGCTTCAATCAGCCCCAGCATTTT.

The chain links TRBV20-1 to TRBJ2-1; the D is unclear. Germline V gives CDR1 DFQATT, CDR2 SNEGSKA (reference sequence). The CDR3 totals 12 residues. Trimming pared 3 bases from V and 15 bases from J, leaving 18 bases between. DNA for the CDR3: TGCAGTGCTAGTGGCGGAACGCTAGGTGGGTTCTTC. It translates to CSASGGTLGGFF.

The V gene is TRBV5-1, the J gene TRBJ2-7; 7 positions match TRBD1. This CDR3 region has 13 residues. V shed 2 bases, J shed 6 bases, and the junction held 5 bases outside the gene matches. Germline CDR1 and CDR2: SGHRS and YFSETQ. CDR3 residues: CASSFKGATEQYF. The CDR3 region has the DNA TGCGCCAGCAGCTTTAAGGGGGCGACCGAGCAGTACTTC.

This clone was observed a single time. The V call is TRBV19, the J call TRBJ2-7; weak D call: TRBD1 (6 bases). The V end was cut by 8 bases, the J end by 2 bases, with 16 bases between. CDR1 and CDR2 (germline): LNHDA, SQIVND (reference sequence). The CDR3 length is 14 residues. The CDR3 nucleotides read TGTGCCAGTGCCGAATCAGGGGCTGCCTACGAGCAGTACTTC. Protein product: CASAESGAAYEQYF.

V gene TRBV28 combines with J gene TRBJ1-1; D gene unclear. The CDR3 sequence is 14 residues long. Trimming took off 3 bases at V and 5 bases at J, with 13 bases between the two ends. Germline V CDR1 and CDR2: MDHEN, SYDVKM. For the CDR3, the DNA is TGTGCCAGCAGTTTGGGCGGGGATCGTACTGAAGCTTTCTTT. Protein product: CASSLGGDRTEAFF.

The rearrangement joins TRBV2 to TRBJ2-2, with 11 bases identical to TRBD2. The V and J ends lost 2 bases and 5 bases, in that order; junction bases with no gene match: 1. The CDR3 is 15 amino acids. Germline CDR1 is SNHLY and CDR2 is FYNNEI. CDR3 in amino acids: CASSEPSGGTGELFF. The CDR3 nucleotides read TGTGCCAGCAGTGAACCTAGCGGGGGGACCGGGGAGCTGTTTTTT.

This chain uses TRBV9 with TRBJ1-6; TRBD1 might be the D (5 bases). The V gene lost 0 bases and the J gene lost 7 bases, with 11 bases spanning the gap. CDR1 is SGDLS, CDR2 YYNGEE, per germline. This CDR3 comprises 15 residues. The CDR3 here is CASSVATGENSPLHF. The CDR3 bases are TGTGCCAGCAGCGTAGCTACAGGAGAGAATTCACCCCTCCACTTT.

V is TRBV29-1 and J is TRBJ2-3, with 8 bases aligning to TRBD2. CDR1 is SQVTM and CDR2 is ANQGSEA in the germline V gene. This CDR3 has 14 residues. V was clipped by 6 bases and J by 3 bases; unmatched bases: 8. Written as DNA, the CDR3 is TGCAGCGTCGGGACTAGAGGGGGTACAGATACGCAGTATTTT. This sequence encodes CSVGTRGGTDTQYF.